This T cell receptor (beta chain) is from a study of cytomegalovirus exposure and HLA in healthy donors. The table lists this clone with a count of one. Its matching antigen is unknown. This CDR3 spans 15 amino acids. Germline V gene data show CDR1 as SGHAT and CDR2 as FQNNGV. V was pared by 5 bases and J by 5 bases, with 6 bases of the junction left unmatched. Findings and caveats of the study: Association of a missense DCLRE1C variant with TCR beta V- and J-gene trimming was reported in a later analysis.

With 60 Vbeta and 13 Jbeta primers, the PCR was carried out. TCRdb keeps only in-frame clones here, not all; method: immunoSEQ multiplex PCR. The table records about 160,000 clones, around 79% of them present only once. The sequencing sample was made of PBMCs. The rearrangement joins TRBV11-2 to TRBJ1-4; 9 nucleotides line up with TRBD1. This TCR came from a man aged 35 to 55 in good health and CMV-seronegative. CDR3 DNA sequence: TGTGCCAGCAGCCGAGACAGGGGGTTGAATGAAAAACTGTTTTTT. As protein: CASSRDRGLNEKLFF.